This TCR beta chain was sequenced in a study of blood T cells in healthy people across ages. Study results and limitations: Calculation of diversity from one million T cells yielded estimates considered to be underestimates.

In regard to this clonotype: Its antigen is unknown.

It was with a sample-barcoded 5' primer and a J-beta primer mix that a second PCR of about 6 to 11 cycles was run. Every sample gave at least 2.5 million paired-end reads containing CDR3. One entry per CDR3 protein results from TCRdb running MiXCR on the 5' RACE reads. The table shows 800,000 to 950,000 distinct CDR3 sequences, with 40% to 60% occurring only once. Trimming stripped 4 bases from V and 2 bases from J, with 15 bases between. This CDR3 contains 17 residues. Germline-derived CDR1 and CDR2 are LGHDT and YNNKEL (reference sequence). Peripheral blood, roughly 9.1 milliliters per donor, was collected.

The chain employs TRBV3-1 and TRBJ1-6, with D possibly TRBD1 on 5 matching bases. This TCR derives from a man aged 30 to 45 in good health. The source material was blood. DNA of the CDR3: TGTGCCAGCAGCCCAGCCGGGGCGCAGGCCTATAATTCACCCCTCCACTTT. This codes for CASSPAGAQAYNSPLHF.